The clone carrying this TCR beta chain was observed a handful of times. The sample comes from a study of shared clonotypes between healthy human individuals. Method: immunoSEQ multiplex PCR; TCRdb's copy keeps in-frame clones and lacks some. The table lists a few million clones, nearly 97% of them singletons. The CDR3 length is 16 residues. The V segment lost 0 bases and the J segment 2 bases; nucleotides outside the gene matches: 3. Germline V gene sequence: CDR1 SGHRS, CDR2 YFSETQ. Sequenced material: naive CD4+ T cells sorted from blood. Subset specified: CD45RA+ positively selected. V is TRBV5-1 and J is TRBJ2-5; TRBD2 matches at 11 bases. This clonotype originated in a man aged 18-30 years in good health. The CDR3 region is CASSLAGLAEQETQYF. The CDR3 nucleotides read TGCGCCAGCAGCTTGGCGGGACTAGCGGAGCAAGAGACCCAGTACTTC.